This TCR beta chain was found in a study of shared clonotypes between healthy human individuals (dated by TCRdb to 2020 to 2021). Context from the whole study: The cohort included a few men and a couple of women between 18 and 49 years of age. Blood TCR repertoires of about five healthy adults were deeply sequenced to estimate repertoire size and the extent of clonotype sharing between individuals. Per donor, leukapheresis produced somewhere between about 0.94 and 8.9 billion PBMCs. For each donor, CD4 naive and CD4 memory were each given three plates, CD8 naive was given two plates, and CD8 memory was given one plate. To increase sequencing depth and limit assay-specific biases, TCR repertoire library preparation and sequencing were carried out by different laboratories using diverse techniques. What the authors observed across the whole study: The small number of donors limited the genetic and exposure-history diversity represented. Only blood was sampled, and tissue TCR repertoires likely differ from those in blood. Across four donors, around 5% of naive CD4, approximately 3.5% of naive CD8, approximately 2.5% of memory CD4, and 0.4% of memory CD8 clonotypes were shared. Pairwise subsampling indicated that sequencing depth was expected to affect the degree of clonotype sharing among donors. Estimated clonotype richness was generally larger for naive than for memory subsets. Compared with non-shared clonotypes, the clonotypes found in all four sorted-subset donors had higher generation probabilities. Incomplete sequencing was indicated by rarefaction of sorted-subset datasets, despite the large sequencing depth.

The donors were healthy, HIV-negative adults with no recently reported acute infections or vaccinations. Every donor was a Caucasian adult living in Nashville, Tennessee, USA. CD4+ T cells were enriched by magnetic negative selection, after which naive cells were positively selected on CD45RA and the negative fraction was taken as the memory subset. Blood was collected by leukapheresis, and PBMCs were isolated by Ficoll-Histopaque density gradient centrifugation and then cryopreserved in liquid nitrogen vapor phase. Purity and quantity of every magnetically sorted T cell population were checked by analytical flow cytometry. From each sorted fraction, genomic DNA was isolated and quantified by UV absorbance on a Nanodrop 2000c. Points on this clone: Its antigen is not yet known. The record has no base qualities; no much larger clone is one base away.

Using the deep immunoSEQ assay, multiplex PCR amplified TCR CDR3 regions from genomic DNA. Genomic DNA extracted from each cell subset was distributed evenly over all wells of several immunoSEQ 96-well plates, and each plate served as one replicate. Each replicate PCR for sorted subsets received 150 to 250 ng genomic DNA, equal to about 30,000 T cell genomes. The purified libraries were quantified using a Qubit 3.0 fluorometer, sized with a Bioanalyzer 2100, and then quantified again using the KAPA Library Quantification kit. Every immunoSEQ 96-well plate was sequenced on a separate single-read 150-cycle Illumina NextSeq 550 flow cell. The source study handled its data this way. Because the immunoSEQ output held only junctional sequences and lacked quality scores, the filtering could not match the filtering applied to full-length reads. Sequences were annotated with PyIR, a Python wrapper for IgBLAST v1.9, using IMGT germline references to assign V/J genes and CDR3. Reads with weak V/J assignments (E-value above 1e-6), missing CDR3, stop codons, out-of-frame junctions, or ambiguous translated residues were removed. V3J clonotypes were defined by identical inferred V gene, J gene, and CDR3 amino acid sequence. Percentage overlap between repertoires was computed as shared unique clonotypes divided by the size of the smaller repertoire. Repertoire richness was assessed with RTK rarefaction, the Chao1 estimator, and Recon v2.1 estimates of unobserved clonotypes. OLGA was used to compute generation probabilities for all TCRbeta clonotypes that the gDNA method yielded from several donors. This is the immuneACCESS table as TCRdb keeps it, with only in-frame sequences that have V and J called. A part of the clones is gone; compared with another copy, unresolved V genes explain less than half, and the rest is unexplained. The DNA gave D and trimming, while V, J and clone size come from that table. Across this sample there are roughly 680,000 clones, with just under 75% seen only once. Under 2% of the sample rests with the top ten.

V lost 5 bases and J lost 8 bases, and the count of bases not matched to a germline gene is 11. The cysteine opens and the phenylalanine closes a CDR3 of 16 amino acids. Only the CDR3 region is kept as DNA, spanning 48 bases read in frame from base 1. Via the germline V gene (reference sequence), CDR1 is SEHNR and CDR2 FQNEAQ. The chain links TRBV7-9 with TRBJ1-4, and 10 junctional nucleotides match TRBD1. The specimen was memory CD4+ T cells sorted from blood. The cell subset or site label of this sample denotes: CD45RA-negative fraction. The source is a woman younger than 45 in good health. The nucleotide sequence reads TGTGCCAGCAGCCAAGACCACGGGACAGGGGAGGAAAAACTGTTTTTT. This sequence encodes CASSQDHGTGEEKLFF.